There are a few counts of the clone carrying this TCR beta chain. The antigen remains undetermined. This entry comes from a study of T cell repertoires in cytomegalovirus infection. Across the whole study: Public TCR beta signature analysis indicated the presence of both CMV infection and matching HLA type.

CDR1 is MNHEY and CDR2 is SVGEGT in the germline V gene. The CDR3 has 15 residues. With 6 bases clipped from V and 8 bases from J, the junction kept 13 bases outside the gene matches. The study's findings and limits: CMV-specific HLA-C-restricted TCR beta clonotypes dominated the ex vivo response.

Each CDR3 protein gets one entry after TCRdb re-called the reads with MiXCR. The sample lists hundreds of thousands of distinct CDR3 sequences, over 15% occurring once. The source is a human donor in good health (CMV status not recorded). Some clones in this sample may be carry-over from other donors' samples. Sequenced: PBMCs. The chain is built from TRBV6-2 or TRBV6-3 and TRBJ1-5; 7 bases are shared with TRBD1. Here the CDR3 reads CASRLDRLLGEPQHF. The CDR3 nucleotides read TGTGCCAGCAGGTTGGACAGGCTCCTAGGTGAGCCCCAGCATTTT.